The rows below give T cell receptor beta chains drawn from one sample of a study of tumor and adjacent non-tumor tissue in lung cancer. TCRdb itself ran the multiplex PCR reads through MiXCR, one entry per CDR3 protein. The sample holds 65,000 to 95,000 distinct CDR3 sequences, about two thirds seen once. Sequenced sample: lung tumor tissue. The receptors stem from a woman aged 70-85 years with non-small cell lung cancer. CDR3s include the opening cysteine and the closing phenylalanine or tryptophan. Each record gives: V gene, CDR3 protein.

TRBV14 CASSRLAGGLIGYNEQFF
TRBV5-1 CASSLNTDRRSQSGNTIYF
TRBV6-2/TRBV6-3 CASVRLGGVSGANILTF
TRBV12-3/TRBV12-4 CATSLDRGAPAQYF
TRBV12-3/TRBV12-4 CASSLANGSPTEELFF
TRBV20-1 CSAIQTGKETQYF
TRBV4-1 CTSNQGLGRANEAFF
TRBV7-2 CASSLDIAGGCEQYF
TRBV20-1 CSARDPRTNISTDTQYF
TRBV2 CASNYDGGYGYTF
TRBV20-1 CGARGPMSGFGLEETQYF
TRBV11-3 CAISPGTCGLPYNEQFF
TRBV4-1 CASSQGTSGNGSYEKYF
TRBV5-1 CASSLATGGAETHSYEQYF
TRBV12-3/TRBV12-4 CASRPRETGKTEKYF
TRBV12-3/TRBV12-4 CVSIQGLAAYEEYF
TRBV10-3 CAISGRNGTLNTGELSF
TRBV28 CASNLQGPFYEQYF
TRBV29-1 CSVMGDRPVVTDTQYF
TRBV7-8 CASSLGYMGGSTDTQYF
TRBV10-1 CTRRPEQGSEQHF
TRBV5-1 CASSPGQGANSPLHF
TRBV28 CASSLPRFTGTGVPYEQYF
TRBV12-3/TRBV12-4 CASRARSLGDQHQHF
TRBV12-3/TRBV12-4 CASSSRDGCNEQFF
TRBV7-9 CASSFPRGYEQYF
TRBV6-5 CASGSQGARGNTIYF
TRBV4-1 CASSPRGAMNTGELFF
TRBV6-5 CARSYGGAYEQYF
TRBV20-1 CSTSASGTSGNTDTQYF
TRBV10-3 CTISESVSGSGSERFF
TRBV6-5 CASSAGQGAWETQYF
TRBV29-1 CSATRLADHFFRNERFF
TRBV11-3 CANSLYLRTSGIREPFF
TRBV20-1 CSAAGGQFTRGNQPQHF
TRBV28 CASNQDGRTQYF
TRBV20-1 CSVLGPFTGTDTQYF
TRBV20-1 CSARGTSDEETQYF
TRBV29-1 CRVPLGETQYF
TRBV10-3 CAIGSESYERYF
TRBV7-2 CASSLGGAGKGETQYF
TRBV4-2 CACSQDASGSSYNEQFF
TRBV29-1 CNVENRDGSYERYF
TRBV13 CASSLGSPGGADTQYF
TRBV10-3 CVISRREAGDEQYF
TRBV20-1 CSASGKTSYNEQFF
TRBV29-1 CSADIAGAGDTGELFF
TRBV6-5 CASSYGHYRYGYTF
TRBV6-5 CASSYSYGLGNTIYF